Below, one T cell receptor (beta chain) is given with its context. The data were obtained in a study of shared clonotypes between healthy human individuals. Clones were read by immunoSEQ multiplex PCR, and TCRdb kept only the in-frame ones, dropping some. Of more than 400,000 clones in the sample, almost 97% were seen once. The CDR3 totals 11 residues. Germline values: CDR1 GTSNPN, CDR2 SVGIG (reference sequence). The V and J ends lost 5 bases and 0 bases respectively, with 5 bases between them. The chain joins TRBV30 to TRBJ2-7; tentatively, D is TRBD2 (5 bases). The material sequenced was naive CD4+ T cells sorted from blood. Regarding subset: CD45RA+ positively selected. This receptor was obtained from a woman in her thirties in good health. CDR3 region: CAWGSSYEQYF. CDR3 DNA sequence: TGTGCCTGGGGGAGCTCCTACGAGCAGTACTTC.